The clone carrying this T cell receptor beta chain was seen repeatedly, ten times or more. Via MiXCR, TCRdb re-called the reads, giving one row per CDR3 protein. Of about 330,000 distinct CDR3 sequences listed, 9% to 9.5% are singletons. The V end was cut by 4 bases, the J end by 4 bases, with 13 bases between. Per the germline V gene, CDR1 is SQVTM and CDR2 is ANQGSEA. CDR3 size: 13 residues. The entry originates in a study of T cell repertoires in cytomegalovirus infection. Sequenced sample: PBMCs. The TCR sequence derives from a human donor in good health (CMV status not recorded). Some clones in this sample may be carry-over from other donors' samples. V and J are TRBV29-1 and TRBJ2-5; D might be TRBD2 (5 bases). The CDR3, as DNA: TGCAGCGTTGCCGACGGGGTCGGAGAGACCCAGTACTTC. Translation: CSVADGVGETQYF.